This entry concerns a single TCR beta chain. Its antigen is as yet unknown. Germline V gives CDR1 MRHNA, CDR2 SNTAGT. V was cut by 4 bases and J by 5 bases, with 9 bases left in between. The CDR3 length is 14 residues. The data are from a study of cytomegalovirus exposure and HLA in healthy donors. General study points: Available immune exposure information covered CMV serostatus only.

Primers for the PCR totalled 60 Vbeta and 13 Jbeta. Sequencing used immunoSEQ multiplex PCR; TCRdb keeps in-frame clones, though not all of them. Listed are over 100,000 clones; about 3.8% falls within the top ten. The clonotype originates from a man between 25 and 39 years old in good health and CMV-seronegative. This chain connects TRBV6-4 to TRBJ1-6; possible D gene TRBD1, 6 bases. The sample taken for sequencing was PBMCs. CDR3 nucleotide sequence: TGTGCCAGCAGTGTGGACAGAAATAATTCACCCCTCCACTTT. It yields the protein CASSVDRNNSPLHF.